These T cell receptor beta chains were read from a single sample in a study of T-cell memory formation after mild COVID-19. MiXCR, run by TCRdb on the 5' RACE reads, gives a single entry per CDR3 protein. Counted here are about 390,000 distinct CDR3 sequences, roughly 15% occurring once; the ten biggest clones make up roughly 21%. What was sequenced was PBMCs or a T cell subset sorted from them (not recorded which). The receptors here all came from a man younger than 35 who had mild COVID-19 (a few samples of this study predate the infection). Cell type and time point are not known. Each CDR3 is given with its conserved first and last residue. D genes are given only for firm matches. A clone size is listed for some rows: how often the clone was seen (once, few, many), or a class if it is expanded.

V	J	D	size	DNA	CDR3
TRBV6-5	TRBJ1-2	NA	NA	TGTGCCAGCAGTGGTACAGGGAACGGCTACACCTTC	CASSGTGNGYTF
TRBV29-1	TRBJ2-1	NA	NA	TGCAGCGTTGACCAAATCACAGGGCATGAGCAGTTCTTC	CSVDQITGHEQFF
TRBV7-9	TRBJ2-5	NA	few	TGTGCCAGCAGCCGGGACAACGAAGAGACCCAGTACTTC	CASSRDNEETQYF
TRBV19	TRBJ1-6	TRBD1	few	TGTGCCAGTAGTGAGTCGCAGGGGGGATTCTATAATTCACCCCTCCACTTT	CASSESQGGFYNSPLHF
TRBV6-2/TRBV6-3	TRBJ1-2	TRBD1	few	TGTGCCAGCAGAGGTTCCGGACAGGGAAGCTATGGCTACACCTTC	CASRGSGQGSYGYTF
TRBV7-3	TRBJ2-3	TRBD1	few	TGTGCCAGCAGCGTGACAGGGAGCGGAGCTGATACGCAGTATTTT	CASSVTGSGADTQYF
TRBV27	TRBJ1-2	TRBD1	NA	TGTGCCAGCAGTGGACAGGGAGCTCGGGGCTACACCTTC	CASSGQGARGYTF
TRBV5-1	TRBJ1-3	NA	NA	TGCGCCAGCAGCCCGGGGGGAGGCTCTGGAAACACCATATATTTT	CASSPGGGSGNTIYF
TRBV20-1	TRBJ2-7	TRBD2	few	TGCAGTGCTGCCCCTAGCGGAGGTGACTCCTACGAGCAGTACTTC	CSAAPSGGDSYEQYF
TRBV7-6	TRBJ1-6	TRBD1	NA	TGTGCCAGCAGCCGACAGGGTCTCGGTTCACCCCTCCACTTT	CASSRQGLGSPLHF
TRBV7-6	TRBJ2-7	TRBD2	NA	TGTGCCAGCAGCCCCGGGGTCCGGACTAGGGACTACGAGCAGTACTTC	CASSPGVRTRDYEQYF
TRBV20-1	TRBJ2-1	NA	few	TGCAGTGCTACGGTATACAATGAGCAGTTCTTC	CSATVYNEQFF
TRBV4-1	TRBJ2-5	NA	few	TGCGCCAGCAGCCAAACCGGGACACCCCTAAGGACCCAGTACTTC	CASSQTGTPLRTQYF
TRBV3-1	TRBJ2-3	TRBD2	NA	TGTGCCAGCAGCCCCTCGGGACTACTAAAACCTAGCACAGATACGCAGTATTTT	CASSPSGLLKPSTDTQYF
TRBV6-2/TRBV6-3	TRBJ1-5	NA	few	TGTGCCACAAGAATCCGCGGACAGCTAATAGATCAGCCCCAGCATTTT	CATRIRGQLIDQPQHF
TRBV18	TRBJ1-3	NA	NA	TGTGCCAGCTCAATGTCGGGCCGCTCTGGAAACACCATATATTTT	CASSMSGRSGNTIYF
TRBV20-1	TRBJ1-3	TRBD1	many	TGCAGTGCTAGGGTTACCACAGGGGCTGGAAACACCATATATTTT	CSARVTTGAGNTIYF
TRBV24-1	TRBJ1-5	NA	few	TGTGCCACCAGTGATTCCGCCAGGGGAAGCAATCAGCCCCAGCATTTT	CATSDSARGSNQPQHF
TRBV5-1	TRBJ2-5	TRBD2	many	TGCGCCAGCAGCTTAATAGCGGGGGCCCGGGAGACCCAGTACTTC	CASSLIAGARETQYF
TRBV6-5	TRBJ2-1	NA	NA	TGTGCCAGCAGTCACTCGGCCGAAAGTGGGTACAATGAGCAGTTCTTC	CASSHSAESGYNEQFF